One T cell receptor beta chain is described in this entry. What it recognizes is unknown. This sample is drawn from a study of CD8 T cells in ankylosing spondylitis. Study-level results: In synovial fluid and blood from reactive arthritis, some motif variants were previously reported. It appeared that ankylosing spondylitis blood was characterized by a TCR beta motif of eight highly homologous variants.

The germline V gene encodes CDR1 MNHEY and CDR2 SVGEGT. Trimming cost V 5 bases and J 6 bases; bases outside gene matches: 5. This CDR3 is built from 15 residues. A single record per CDR3 protein comes from TCRdb applying MiXCR to the 5' RACE reads. The table lists 500,000 to 550,000 distinct CDR3 sequences, about 13% of them singletons. The chain recombines TRBV6-2 or TRBV6-3 with TRBJ2-2; 11 bases map to TRBD2. The sample taken for sequencing was blood, either unsorted or a sorted T cell fraction (not recorded which). The source of this sequence is a male donor with ankylosing spondylitis. CDR3 coding DNA: TGTGCCAGCAGTCGACTAGCGGGGCAGGCCGGGGAGCTGTTTTTT. Its protein product is CASSRLAGQAGELFF.